Each of the 30 T cell receptor beta chains below was sequenced from the same sample in a study of shared clonotypes between healthy human individuals. Generated by immunoSEQ multiplex PCR, the TCRdb table keeps only in-frame clones and is missing some. The repertoire holds about a million clones, with 70% to 80% as singletons. The sample taken for sequencing was memory CD4+ T cells from PBMCs. Subset meaning: CD45RA-negative fraction. Receptor source: a man aged 18 to 35 in good health. Some clones in this sample may be carry-over from other donors' samples.

This chain uses TRBV11-3 with TRBJ2-3; D gene uncertain. Between the trimmed V and J ends, which lost 5 bases and 0 bases, there was a span of 6 bases. The CDR3 has 13 residues. Germline V gene lookup returns CDR1 SGHNT and CDR2 YENEEA. The CDR3 sequence: CASSKGSTDTQYF. CDR3 coding DNA: TGTGCCAGCAGCAAGGGTAGCACAGATACGCAGTATTTT.

The gene calls are TRBV11-1 and TRBJ2-7; D gene unclear. V was pared by 2 bases and J by 2 bases, with 7 bases between. CDR1 SGHAT and CDR2 FQDESV come from the germline V gene (reference sequence). The CDR3 runs to 13 residues. In nucleotides, the CDR3 is TGTGCCAGCAGCTTAATGGGGACCTACGAGCAGTACTTC. As protein: CASSLMGTYEQYF.

The chain couples TRBV10-1 to TRBJ1-1, with D maybe TRBD1 (5 bases). This CDR3 spans 19 amino acids. Trimming took off 2 bases at V and 0 bases at J, with 22 bases between the two ends. Germline V gene data show CDR1 as WNHNN and CDR2 as SYGVQD (reference sequence). Written as DNA, the CDR3 is TGCGCCAGCAGTGAGCCGATCCGGCCGCTGTGGGGCTTGAACACTGAAGCTTTCTTT. Translated: CASSEPIRPLWGLNTEAFF.

Remarks on this clone: In the same sample, other DNA sequences code for this CDR3. The chain is built from TRBV29-1 and TRBJ2-5, with D perhaps matching TRBD1 or TRBD2 (6 bases each). Per the germline V gene, CDR1 is SQVTM and CDR2 is ANQGSEA. Trimming removed 6 bases from V and 5 bases from J, with 16 bases in between. The CDR3 is 13 amino acids. DNA of the CDR3: TGCAGCGTGGAGACAGGTCGGGGGGAGACCCAGTACTTC. This gives the protein CSVETGRGETQYF.

The rearrangement links TRBV10-3 to TRBJ2-7; D is uncertain. The CDR3 has 14 amino acids. Looked up from germline, CDR1 is ENHRY and CDR2 is SYGVKD. The V end lost 8 bases, the J end lost 4 bases, and 18 bases lay between the germline ends. As DNA, the CDR3 is TGTGCCATCTCGGCGGCCAGGTCGAGATACGAGCAGTACTTC. Protein product: CAISAARSRYEQYF.

This clone was recorded a few times. V and J are TRBV5-1 and TRBJ2-3; the match to TRBD2 covers 8 bases. V gave up 5 bases and J gave up 2 bases; unmatched junction bases: 7. The V gene's germline CDR1 is SGHRS and CDR2 YFSETQ. This CDR3 is built from 15 residues. CDR3 in DNA: TGCGCCAGCAGGGGCGGGAGGTGGACCACAGATACGCAGTATTTT. It encodes CASRGGRWTTDTQYF. The variable domain in full, completed from reference TRBV5-1 and TRBJ2-3, reads KAGVTQTPRYLIKTRGQQVTLSCSPISGHRSVSWYQQTPGQGLQFLFEYFSETQRNKGNFPGRFSGRQFSNSRSEMNVSTLELGDSALYLCASRGGRWTTDTQYFGPGTRLTVL.

V gene TRBV29-1 combines with J gene TRBJ2-5; D gene uncertain. In germline, CDR1 is SQVTM, CDR2 ANQGSEA. The length of the CDR3 is 14 residues. Trimming removed 3 bases at V and 2 bases at J, with 13 bases between. CDR3 sequence: CSVDGPAGQETQYF. CDR3 DNA sequence: TGCAGCGTTGATGGGCCTGCAGGTCAAGAGACCCAGTACTTC.

This chain uses TRBV29-1 with TRBJ2-7; the match to TRBD2 covers 11 bases. After removal of 7 bases from V and 11 bases from J, the junction contained 16 bases not matched to a gene. This CDR3 comprises 14 residues. Germline V CDR1 and CDR2: SQVTM, ANQGSEA. The CDR3 protein is CSATPEGTSGREYF. For the CDR3, the DNA is TGCAGCGCCACACCAGAGGGGACTAGCGGAAGAGAGTACTTC.

The CDR3 nucleotides are TGTGCCAGCAGCTTGGCCGGGACCCCGTGGTATGGCTACACCTTC. Translation gives CASSLAGTPWYGYTF. The genes are TRBV5-4 and TRBJ1-2, with D possibly being TRBD1 (5 bases). There are 15 residues in the CDR3. Germline values: CDR1 SGHNT, CDR2 YYREEE (reference sequence). V was shortened by 0 bases and J by 5 bases, with 14 bases between the two germline ends.

The gene calls are TRBV9 and TRBJ2-2; 8 nucleotides match TRBD1. CDR3 size: 16 residues. With 3 bases clipped from V and 4 bases from J, the junction kept 8 bases outside the gene matches. Germline CDR1 and CDR2: SGDLS and YYNGEE. CDR3 bases: TGTGCCAGCAGCGCCGGACAGGGTCTGGCCACCGGGGAGCTGTTTTTT. Its translation is CASSAGQGLATGELFF.

The chain uses TRBV9 and TRBJ2-5; D gene unclear. The CDR3 consists of 14 residues. The germline V gene encodes CDR1 SGDLS and CDR2 YYNGEE. Trimming removed 0 bases at V and 3 bases at J, with 9 bases between. CDR3 in DNA: TGTGCCAGCAGCGTAGACGGGTATGAAGAGACCCAGTACTTC. This translates into CASSVDGYEETQYF.

CDR3 bases: TGCGCCAGCAGCCATGAACCGGGACAGGGAGAAGCCAAAAACATTCAGTACTTC. It yields the protein CASSHEPGQGEAKNIQYF. This chain links TRBV4-1 with TRBJ2-4; TRBD1 agrees at 9 bases. CDR1 is MGHRA, CDR2 YSYEKL, per germline. The J segment lost 0 bases and the V segment lost 3 bases, leaving 9 bases of the junction unmatched. The CDR3 spans 18 residues.

The chain carries TRBV29-1 and TRBJ2-7; TRBD1 might be the D (6 bases). V was cut by 7 bases and J by 3 bases, with 16 bases left in between. The germline CDR1 and CDR2 sequences are SQVTM and ANQGSEA. The CDR3 loop spans 13 amino acids. The CDR3: CSAYGDKSYEQYF. The DNA for the CDR3 is TGCAGCGCCTATGGGGACAAGAGCTACGAGCAGTACTTC.

This clone occurred once. This chain uses TRBV7-7 with TRBJ2-5; 10 bases line up with TRBD2. This CDR3 has 17 residues. The V gene end was trimmed by 1 base and the J gene end by 3 bases; junction bases not matched to a gene: 8. The germline CDR1 and CDR2 sequences are SSHAT and FNYEAQ (reference sequence). DNA of the CDR3: TGTGCCAGCAGCTTAGATGGGAGCGGGAGGGCGGAAGAGACCCAGTACTTC. Translated: CASSLDGSGRAEETQYF.

This clone was recorded once. The chain uses TRBV7-2 and TRBJ2-5, with TRBD2 matching 8 bases. The V gene end was trimmed by 4 bases and the J gene end by 5 bases; junction bases not matched to a gene: 12. CDR3 length: 16 residues. Germline CDR1 and CDR2: SGHTA and FQGNSA. Here the CDR3 DNA reads TGTGCCAGCAGCTCCCGGAGCGGGAGAGGGTGGGAGACCCAGTACTTC. The encoded protein is CASSSRSGRGWETQYF.

This clone has a handful of counts. Other nucleotide sequences from this sample produce the same CDR3. This chain joins TRBV28 and TRBJ2-7, with D hard to call. Between the trimmed V and J ends, which lost 3 bases and 4 bases, there was a span of 4 bases. The V gene's germline CDR1 is MDHEN and CDR2 SYDVKM. The CDR3 runs 11 residues. The CDR3 here is CASSLNYEQYF. The DNA for the CDR3 is TGTGCCAGCAGTTTGAATTACGAGCAGTACTTC. Full variable domain (rest looked up from reference TRBV28 and TRBJ2-7): DVKVTQSSRYLVKRTGEKVFLECVQDMDHENMFWYRQDPGLGLRLIYFSYDVKMKEKGDIPEGYSVSREKKERFSLILESASTNQTSMYLCASSLNYEQYFGPGTRLTVT.

CDR3 residues: CASSPRNTDRNTEAFF. The CDR3 nucleotides are TGTGCCAGCTCACCCCGCAATACAGATCGTAACACTGAAGCTTTCTTT. The genes are TRBV18 and TRBJ1-1; D call uncertain. The CDR3 spans 16 residues. V lost 3 bases to trimming and J lost 2 bases, with 16 bases between them. CDR1 KGHSH and CDR2 LQKENI come from the germline V gene.

The chain has TRBV28 and TRBJ1-1, with TRBD1 as a possible D gene (5 bases). V shed 5 bases and J shed 4 bases, with 14 bases lying between them. Germline V lookup: CDR1 MDHEN, CDR2 SYDVKM. This CDR3 region has 14 residues. The CDR3 reads CASSQPGRVTEAFF. CDR3 nucleotide sequence: TGTGCCAGCAGTCAACCAGGGAGGGTCACTGAAGCTTTCTTT. The full variable domain, with the rest looked up from reference TRBV28 and TRBJ1-1, is DVKVTQSSRYLVKRTGEKVFLECVQDMDHENMFWYRQDPGLGLRLIYFSYDVKMKEKGDIPEGYSVSREKKERFSLILESASTNQTSMYLCASSQPGRVTEAFFGQGTRLTVV.

This clone has only one observation. This chain links TRBV6-5 with TRBJ1-2; D might be TRBD1 (5 bases). Trimming stripped 8 bases from V and 4 bases from J, with 14 bases between. Germline CDR1 MNHEY, CDR2 SVGAGI. The CDR3 contains 13 residues. CDR3 DNA: TGTGCCAGCCGTAGGGGAATATCCTATGGCTACACCTTC. It encodes CASRRGISYGYTF.

The chain has TRBV7-9 and TRBJ1-1; 7 nucleotides agree with TRBD1. Germline V gives CDR1 SEHNR, CDR2 FQNEAQ (reference sequence). The CDR3 is made up of 16 amino acids. V lost 1 base and J lost 0; bases outside the gene matches: 5. The CDR3 nucleotides are TGTGCCAGCAGCTTAGGGGGGGACAGTATGAACACTGAAGCTTTCTTT. Translating it yields CASSLGGDSMNTEAFF.

The CDR3 nucleotides read TGTGCCAGCAGCCCCGGGACAGGGGGTGTGTTAGGTGAAAAACTGTTTTTT. The encoded protein is CASSPGTGGVLGEKLFF. The chain recombines TRBV14 with TRBJ1-4; the match to TRBD1 covers 11 bases. With V trimmed by 4 bases and J by 7 bases, 11 bases remained unmatched. The germline gives CDR1 SGHDN, CDR2 FVKESK. This CDR3 has 17 amino acids.

The genes are TRBV5-8 and TRBJ2-6; the D gene is possibly TRBD2 (6 bases). Per the germline V gene, CDR1 is SGHTS and CDR2 is YDEGEE. The CDR3 sequence is 18 residues long. Trimming took off 4 bases at V and 0 bases at J, with 17 bases between the two ends. The CDR3, as DNA: TGTGCCAGCAGCCGGGGGTCGGGGACGCGCTCTGGGGCCAACGTCCTGACTTTC. As protein: CASSRGSGTRSGANVLTF. The whole variable domain, remainder taken from reference TRBV5-8 and TRBJ2-6, is EAGVTQSPTHLIKTRGQQATLRCSPISGHTSVYWYQQALGLGLQFLLWYDEGEERNRGNFPPRFSGRQFPNYSSELNVNALELEDSALYLCASSRGSGTRSGANVLTFGAGSRLTVL.

This clone has ten or more counts. This chain connects TRBV15 to TRBJ1-5; D is ambiguous. Trimming removed 2 bases at V and 3 bases at J, with 2 bases between. This CDR3 spans 12 amino acids. Germline V gene lookup returns CDR1 LNHNV and CDR2 YYDKDF (reference sequence). CDR3 in amino acids: CATSRINQPQHF. The CDR3 nucleotides are TGTGCCACCAGCAGAATCAATCAGCCCCAGCATTTT.

The chain joins TRBV7-3 to TRBJ2-6; D is ambiguous. The CDR3 spans 15 residues. Per the germline V gene, CDR1 is SGHTA and CDR2 is FQGTGA. V was pared by 0 bases and J by 4 bases, with 7 bases between. The CDR3 coding sequence is TGTGCCAGCAGCTTAACAGTAACCGGGGCCAACGTCCTGACTTTC. It specifies CASSLTVTGANVLTF. The entire variable domain, with the rest obtained from reference TRBV7-3 and TRBJ2-6, is as follows: GAGVSQTPSNKVTEKGKYVELRCDPISGHTALYWYRQSLGQGPEFLIYFQGTGAADDSGLPNDRFFAVRPEGSVSTLKIQRTERGDSAVYLCASSLTVTGANVLTFGAGSRLTVL.

This clone was seen only a few times. The chain joins TRBV6-4 to TRBJ2-1; 7 bases map to TRBD1. With 6 bases clipped from V and 9 bases from J, the junction kept 8 bases outside the gene matches. This CDR3 is 13 amino acids long. CDR1 is MRHNA, CDR2 SNTAGT, per germline. The CDR3 spells CASRVGDRGEQFF. The DNA for the CDR3 is TGTGCCAGCAGAGTAGGGGACAGAGGTGAGCAGTTCTTC.

This clone was counted ten times or more. This chain links TRBV25-1 with TRBJ1-4; TRBD1 agrees at 9 bases. Germline assignment: CDR1 MGHDK and CDR2 SYGVNS. The CDR3 covers 17 residues. The junction had 9 bases not matched to a gene; V was cut back by 3 bases and J by 4 bases. The chain's CDR3 is CASSDILGQGSNEKLFF. As DNA, the CDR3 is TGTGCCAGCAGTGATATCCTAGGACAGGGGAGTAATGAAAAACTGTTTTTT.

This clone is a singleton in its sample. The V gene is TRBV2, the J gene TRBJ1-1, with 8 bases that match TRBD1. V was pared by 6 bases and J by 1 base, with 7 bases of the junction left unmatched. Germline V lookup: CDR1 SNHLY, CDR2 FYNNEI. CDR3 length: 15 amino acids. The CDR3 loop is CASSNTGGPNTEAFF. DNA for the CDR3: TGTGCCAGCAGCAATACAGGGGGACCGAACACTGAAGCTTTCTTT.

V gene TRBV5-1 combines with J gene TRBJ2-3, with 8 bases that match TRBD2. V lost 5 bases and J lost 5; bases outside the gene matches: 1. The germline V gene encodes CDR1 SGHRS and CDR2 YFSETQ. This CDR3 is built from 12 residues. CDR3 nucleotide sequence: TGCGCCAGCAGGAGCGGGAGAGATACGCAGTATTTT. This gives the protein CASRSGRDTQYF. The whole variable domain, remainder taken from reference TRBV5-1 and TRBJ2-3, is KAGVTQTPRYLIKTRGQQVTLSCSPISGHRSVSWYQQTPGQGLQFLFEYFSETQRNKGNFPGRFSGRQFSNSRSEMNVSTLELGDSALYLCASRSGRDTQYFGPGTRLTVL.

The gene calls are TRBV11-2 and TRBJ2-5; D ambiguous. Germline CDR1 SGHAT, CDR2 FQNNGV. Trimming cost V 2 bases and J 4 bases, with 11 bases left between them. This CDR3 is 14 amino acids long. The CDR3 protein is CASSLFQELETQYF. In nucleotides, the CDR3 is TGTGCCAGCAGCTTATTTCAGGAATTAGAGACCCAGTACTTC. Looking up the rest from reference TRBV11-2 and TRBJ2-5 gives the full variable domain: EAGVAQSPRYKIIEKRQSVAFWCNPISGHATLYWYQQILGQGPKLLIQFQNNGVVDDSQLPKDRFSAERLKGVDSTLKIQPAKLEDSAVYLCASSLFQELETQYFGPGTRLLVL.

This clone was seen only a few times. The J gene is TRBJ1-2, the V gene TRBV6-1, with 12 bases aligning to TRBD1. This CDR3 comprises 17 residues. V gave up 1 base and J gave up 4 bases; unmatched junction bases: 7. The germline gives CDR1 MNHNS, CDR2 SASEGT. The DNA of the CDR3 is TGTGCCAGCAGTGAAGGGGGACAGGGGGCAATCGGCTATGGCTACACCTTC. Protein product: CASSEGGQGAIGYGYTF.